The 19 T cell receptor beta chains below come from one sample, sequenced in a study of shared clonotypes between healthy human individuals. TCRdb's copy holds only in-frame clones and misses some; the assay was immunoSEQ multiplex PCR. The sample lists approximately 980,000 clones, 76% occurring once. Sequenced input: memory CD4+ T cells sorted from blood. Subset noted: CD45RA-negative fraction. The receptors were gathered from a man in his late teens or twenties in good health.

This rearrangement joins TRBV5-1 to TRBJ2-5, with TRBD1 as a possible D gene (5 bases). This CDR3 has 15 residues. The germline V gene has CDR1 SGHRS and CDR2 YFSETQ. Between the trimmed V and J ends, which lost 1 base and 5 bases, there was a span of 15 bases. The CDR3 here is CASSLNPGMGETQYF. The CDR3, as DNA: TGCGCCAGCAGCTTGAACCCAGGGATGGGGGAGACCCAGTACTTC.

V gene TRBV4-3 combines with J gene TRBJ2-7; D perhaps matches TRBD1 (6 bases). This CDR3 has 14 amino acids. V was shortened by 1 base and J by 4 bases, with 11 bases between the two germline ends. The germline V gene has CDR1 LGHNA and CDR2 YSLEER. DNA of the CDR3: TGCGCCAGCAGCCAAGCAGGGGTGGGGTACGAGCAGTACTTC. Translated: CASSQAGVGYEQYF.

A single count supports this clone. This sequence joins TRBV30 and TRBJ2-3, with D possibly being TRBD2 (6 bases). From germline, CDR1 is GTSNPN and CDR2 SVGIG (reference sequence). The length of the CDR3 is 14 residues. Between the trimmed V and J ends, which lost 2 bases and 0 bases, there was a span of 9 bases. In DNA, the CDR3 is TGTGCCTGGAGTTTCGGGACTAGCACAGATACGCAGTATTTT. As protein: CAWSFGTSTDTQYF.

The chain uses TRBV7-3 and TRBJ2-3, with D perhaps being TRBD1 or TRBD2 (6 bases each). Trimming removed 7 bases from V and 5 bases from J, with 13 bases in between. The CDR3 loop spans 13 amino acids. In germline, CDR1 is SGHTA, CDR2 FQGTGA. The CDR3 DNA reads as TGTGCCAGCAACTACGGGGGCGGAGATACGCAGTATTTT. This gives the protein CASNYGGGDTQYF.

The V gene is TRBV7-9, the J gene TRBJ2-2, with no clear D. CDR1 and CDR2 from the germline V gene are SEHNR and FQNEAQ (reference sequence). Trimming removed 4 bases from V and 6 bases from J, with 0 bases in between. This CDR3 comprises 10 residues. The CDR3 DNA follows: TGTGCCAGCAGCTCCGGGGAGCTGTTTTTT. This translates into CASSSGELFF.

The chain has TRBV7-2 and TRBJ2-5; D unclear. The ends were cut back, 3 bases at V and 2 bases at J, with 10 bases in the middle. Germline values: CDR1 SGHTA, CDR2 FQGNSA. The CDR3 consists of 14 residues. The CDR3 DNA follows: TGTGCCAGCAGCTTCGGGTCCCCTCAAGAGACCCAGTACTTC. Translating it yields CASSFGSPQETQYF. Full variable domain (remainder filled in from reference TRBV7-2 and TRBJ2-5): GAGVSQSPSNKVTEKGKDVELRCDPISGHTALYWYRQSLGQGLEFLIYFQGNSAPDKSGLPSDRFSAERTGGSVSTLTIQRTQQEDSAVYLCASSFGSPQETQYFGPGTRLLVL.

This clone was detected only a few times. The rearrangement links TRBV5-5 to TRBJ2-7, with 9 bases matching TRBD1. V shed 4 bases and J 0 bases; nucleotides not matched to a gene: 5. The CDR3 has 15 residues. Germline CDR1 and CDR2: SGHKS and YYEKEE (reference sequence). The CDR3 sequence: CASSGRTGVSYEQYF. In DNA form, the CDR3 reads TGTGCCAGCAGCGGACGGACAGGGGTCTCCTACGAGCAGTACTTC.

The V gene is TRBV14, the J gene TRBJ2-5, with D possibly TRBD1 on 6 matching bases. Germline CDR1 is SGHDN and CDR2 is FVKESK. Trimming took off 1 base at V and 5 bases at J, with 17 bases between the two ends. The CDR3 sequence is 16 residues long. This chain's CDR3 is CASSQVGSGVKETQYF. Here the CDR3 DNA reads TGTGCCAGCAGCCAAGTAGGGTCAGGGGTAAAGGAGACCCAGTACTTC.

V gene TRBV4-3 combines with J gene TRBJ2-7; the D gene is possibly TRBD2 (6 bases). Germline values: CDR1 LGHNA, CDR2 YSLEER. V lost 3 bases and J lost 2, with 14 bases in between. The CDR3 is 15 amino acids. CDR3 sequence: CASSQRLGEPYEQYF. CDR3 sequence (DNA): TGCGCCAGCAGCCAGAGACTAGGGGAACCCTACGAGCAGTACTTC.

This clone was counted at least ten times. V usage is TRBV28 and J usage is TRBJ2-6; D possibly matches TRBD1 or TRBD2 (5 bases each). CDR1 MDHEN and CDR2 SYDVKM come from the germline V gene. The CDR3 runs to 14 residues. Trimming removed 5 bases from V and 2 bases from J, with 7 bases in between. The CDR3 reads CASSGTAGANVLTF. Written as DNA, the CDR3 is TGTGCCAGCAGTGGGACCGCTGGGGCCAACGTCCTGACTTTC.

This chain joins TRBV6-1 and TRBJ1-2, with 9 bases identical to TRBD1. The CDR3 runs to 14 residues. The junction had 9 bases not matched to a gene; V was cut back by 7 bases and J by 6 bases. Germline assignment: CDR1 MNHNS and CDR2 SASEGT. The chain's CDR3 is CASTATGGHNGYTF. In DNA form, the CDR3 reads TGTGCCAGCACCGCGACAGGGGGACATAATGGCTACACCTTC.

The chain is built from TRBV7-9 and TRBJ2-7, with 7 positions matching TRBD2. In germline, CDR1 is SEHNR, CDR2 FQNEAQ (reference sequence). Germline trimming cut 5 bases from V and 3 bases from J; bases unmatched to any gene: 10. This CDR3 has 15 residues. CDR3 nucleotide sequence: TGTGCCAGCAGCATAGTGGGGGAGGGACTCTACGAGCAGTACTTC. Its protein is CASSIVGEGLYEQYF.

This clone was seen just once. The chain carries TRBV7-9 and TRBJ2-5, with D perhaps TRBD2 (6 bases). V was cut by 5 bases and J by 3 bases, with 10 bases left in between. This CDR3 is 13 amino acids long. Germline-derived CDR1 and CDR2 are SEHNR and FQNEAQ (reference sequence). CDR3 amino acids: CASSRRGKETQYF. In DNA, the CDR3 is TGTGCCAGCAGCCGACGGGGGAAAGAGACCCAGTACTTC.

The chain recombines TRBV21-1 with TRBJ2-5; no check of the table's D call, TRBD2, against the DNA was made. TRBV21-1 is a pseudogene locus. This CDR3 has 21 amino acids. The CDR3 DNA reads TGTGCCAGCAGCAAAGTAGGGAGACTAGCGGGAGGGAACTTGTACCAAGAGACCCAGTACTTC. Translation gives CASSKVGRLAGGNLYQETQYF.

The rearrangement joins TRBV7-6 to TRBJ1-1; the D is unclear. The CDR3 has 12 amino acids. V dropped 4 bases and J dropped 5 bases, with 8 bases sitting between them. Per germline, CDR1 SGHVS and CDR2 FNYEAQ. In DNA, the CDR3 is TGTGCCAGCAGCTATGGAGGAACTGAAGCTTTCTTT. Its protein product is CASSYGGTEAFF.

The V gene is TRBV29-1, the J gene TRBJ2-1; TRBD2 aligns across 10 bases. The ends lost 5 bases at V and 4 bases at J; junction bases unmatched: 14. The CDR3 totals 17 residues. In germline, CDR1 is SQVTM, CDR2 ANQGSEA. The CDR3 sequence is CSVYAQGLADTYNEQFF. The CDR3 DNA is TGCAGCGTTTACGCTCAAGGACTAGCGGATACTTACAATGAGCAGTTCTTC.

The CDR3 DNA sequence: TGCAGCGTTGAAGTAGGTGCCGGGCAAGAGACCCAGTACTTC. Translation gives CSVEVGAGQETQYF. The V and J genes are TRBV29-1 and TRBJ2-5; D gene unclear. The V end lost 1 base, the J end lost 2 bases, and 11 bases lay between the germline ends. In germline, CDR1 is SQVTM, CDR2 ANQGSEA. CDR3 size: 14 residues.

This clone was seen only a few times. V and J are TRBV25-1 and TRBJ1-3, with D perhaps TRBD1 (6 bases). The germline V gene encodes CDR1 MGHDK and CDR2 SYGVNS. The CDR3 runs 13 residues. The ends were cut back, 6 bases at V and 0 bases at J, with 6 bases in the middle. This CDR3 is CASRDSSGNTIYF. The CDR3 DNA reads TGTGCCAGCAGGGACAGCTCTGGAAACACCATATATTTT.

This chain joins TRBV7-2 and TRBJ1-6; D possibly corresponds to TRBD1 (6 bases). CDR3 length: 15 residues. V lost 1 base and J 9 bases, leaving 13 bases between the germline ends. Germline V gene data show CDR1 as SGHTA and CDR2 as FQGNSA. The CDR3 reads CASSLGPNRVSPLHF. Written as DNA, the CDR3 is TGTGCCAGCAGCTTAGGCCCCAACAGGGTTTCACCCCTCCACTTT.